Listed below are T cell receptor beta chains from one sample, sequenced in a study of shared T cell receptors in the human thymus. Profiling relied on immunoSEQ multiplex PCR, and the TCRdb table lists in-frame clones only, not all of them. The sample yields approximately 490,000 clones, about 84% seen once. These sequences were also reported in another study, on human thymus T cells.

Source material: thymocytes. These receptors originate from a boy under three years old with a congenital heart defect. The CDR3 runs from the conserved cysteine through the conserved F or W. D genes are given only for firm matches. Expanded clones are given a class, and other clones once, few, many or no size at all.

clone_size: NA; v_call: TRBV5-1; j_call: TRBJ2-3; d_call: TRBD2; cdr3_aa: CASRAREGLTRAPHADTQYF; cdr3_nt: TGCGCCAGCAGGGCCCGGGAGGGACTTACTAGGGCCCCACACGCAGATACGCAGTATTTT
clone_size: NA; v_call: TRBV4-1; j_call: TRBJ2-2; d_call: NA; cdr3_aa: CASSQVGVDPGELFF; cdr3_nt: TGCGCCAGCAGCCAAGTCGGAGTGGATCCCGGGGAGCTGTTTTTT
clone_size: NA; v_call: TRBV19; j_call: TRBJ2-2; d_call: NA; cdr3_aa: CASSIYGRTVVTGELFF; cdr3_nt: TGTGCCAGTAGTATCTACGGGCGGACAGTAGTCACCGGGGAGCTGTTTTTT
clone_size: once; v_call: TRBV5-8; j_call: TRBJ1-5; d_call: TRBD1; cdr3_aa: CASSISGQGAYRNQPQHF; cdr3_nt: TGTGCCAGCAGCATATCGGGACAGGGGGCGTACCGCAATCAGCCCCAGCATTTT
clone_size: NA; v_call: TRBV7-9; j_call: TRBJ2-7; d_call: TRBD1; cdr3_aa: CASSRVGQGSKEQYF; cdr3_nt: TGTGCCAGCAGCCGAGTCGGACAGGGCTCTAAGGAGCAGTACTTC
clone_size: NA; v_call: TRBV2; j_call: TRBJ2-7; d_call: NA; cdr3_aa: CASRRTGPHYEQYF; cdr3_nt: TGTGCCAGCAGAAGGACTGGCCCCCATTACGAGCAGTACTTC
clone_size: NA; v_call: TRBV29-1; j_call: TRBJ2-7; d_call: TRBD1; cdr3_aa: CSVEDLGDRRGEQYF; cdr3_nt: TGCAGCGTTGAAGATCTTGGGGACAGAAGGGGCGAGCAGTACTTC
clone_size: once; v_call: TRBV5-6; j_call: TRBJ2-7; d_call: TRBD1; cdr3_aa: CASSLWDRDPYEQYF; cdr3_nt: TGTGCCAGCAGCTTGTGGGACAGGGATCCCTACGAGCAGTACTTC
clone_size: NA; v_call: TRBV5-1; j_call: TRBJ1-4; d_call: TRBD1; cdr3_aa: CASSLGLDRGNEKLFF; cdr3_nt: TGCGCCAGCAGCTTGGGGCTGGACAGGGGTAATGAAAAACTGTTTTTT
clone_size: once; v_call: TRBV4-2; j_call: TRBJ2-1; d_call: TRBD1; cdr3_aa: CASSLPGTGNEQFF; cdr3_nt: TGTGCCAGCAGCCTGCCCGGGACAGGGAATGAGCAGTTCTTC
clone_size: once; v_call: TRBV29-1; j_call: TRBJ1-1; d_call: NA; cdr3_aa: CSVNRMVDTEAFF; cdr3_nt: TGCAGCGTGAACAGGATGGTTGACACTGAAGCTTTCTTT
clone_size: NA; v_call: TRBV7-9; j_call: TRBJ2-1; d_call: TRBD2; cdr3_aa: CASSSGTSGHNEQFF; cdr3_nt: TGTGCCAGCAGCTCGGGGACTAGCGGGCACAATGAGCAGTTCTTC
clone_size: NA; v_call: TRBV6-5; j_call: TRBJ2-7; d_call: TRBD1; cdr3_aa: CASTSQGYEQYF; cdr3_nt: TGTGCCAGCACTTCACAGGGGTACGAGCAGTACTTC
clone_size: NA; v_call: TRBV5-6; j_call: TRBJ2-3; d_call: TRBD2; cdr3_aa: CASSLVAGGGGTDTQYF; cdr3_nt: TGTGCCAGCAGCTTGGTGGCTGGCGGGGGGGGTACAGATACGCAGTATTTT
clone_size: NA; v_call: TRBV5-1; j_call: TRBJ2-1; d_call: NA; cdr3_aa: CASSLGSGEQFF; cdr3_nt: TGCGCCAGCAGCTTGGGTTCCGGGGAGCAGTTCTTC
clone_size: NA; v_call: TRBV28; j_call: TRBJ2-1; d_call: TRBD1; cdr3_aa: CASSLREGTGETDEQFF; cdr3_nt: TGTGCCAGCAGTTTACGCGAGGGGACAGGGGAAACAGATGAGCAGTTCTTC
clone_size: NA; v_call: TRBV27; j_call: TRBJ1-1; d_call: TRBD1; cdr3_aa: CASSLCAGGADEAFF; cdr3_nt: TGTGCCAGCAGTTTGTGCGCAGGGGGCGCTGATGAAGCTTTCTTT
clone_size: once; v_call: TRBV27; j_call: TRBJ2-2; d_call: TRBD2; cdr3_aa: CASSGTSGSTGELFF; cdr3_nt: TGTGCCAGCAGTGGGACTAGCGGGAGCACCGGGGAGCTGTTTTTT
clone_size: NA; v_call: TRBV28; j_call: TRBJ2-3; d_call: TRBD1; cdr3_aa: CASSSRGRSDTQYF; cdr3_nt: TGTGCCAGCAGTTCCAGGGGGCGCAGCGATACGCAGTATTTT
clone_size: NA; v_call: TRBV5-6; j_call: TRBJ2-5; d_call: NA; cdr3_aa: CASSENARGYQETQYF; cdr3_nt: TGTGCCAGCAGCGAGAATGCTAGGGGTTACCAAGAGACCCAGTACTTC
clone_size: NA; v_call: TRBV6-4; j_call: TRBJ2-1; d_call: NA; cdr3_aa: CASSDSRNNEQFF; cdr3_nt: TGTGCCAGCAGTGACTCCCGTAACAATGAGCAGTTCTTC
clone_size: NA; v_call: TRBV4-2; j_call: TRBJ1-5; d_call: NA; cdr3_aa: CASSQDPGLYSNQPQHF; cdr3_nt: TGTGCCAGCAGCCAAGATCCGGGACTTTATAGCAATCAGCCCCAGCATTTT
clone_size: NA; v_call: TRBV11-2; j_call: TRBJ2-1; d_call: NA; cdr3_aa: CASSLRGTPYNEQFF; cdr3_nt: TGTGCCAGCAGCTTACGTGGGACTCCCTACAATGAGCAGTTCTTC
clone_size: few; v_call: TRBV6-5; j_call: TRBJ1-4; d_call: NA; cdr3_aa: CASSYSMRSTNEKLFF; cdr3_nt: TGTGCCAGCAGTTACTCGATGCGGTCAACTAATGAAAAACTGTTTTTT
clone_size: once; v_call: TRBV13; j_call: TRBJ2-7; d_call: TRBD2; cdr3_aa: CASSLAFRSTSGRSPPYEQYF; cdr3_nt: TGTGCCAGCAGCTTAGCTTTCCGGTCCACTAGCGGGAGAAGTCCCCCCTACGAGCAGTACTTC
clone_size: NA; v_call: TRBV6-6; j_call: TRBJ2-7; d_call: NA; cdr3_aa: CASSYSMSSYEQYF; cdr3_nt: TGTGCCAGCAGTTACTCGATGAGCTCCTACGAGCAGTACTTC
clone_size: NA; v_call: TRBV2; j_call: TRBJ1-1; d_call: NA; cdr3_aa: CASSEGTENTEAFF; cdr3_nt: TGTGCCAGCAGTGAAGGGACAGAAAACACTGAAGCTTTCTTT
clone_size: NA; v_call: TRBV6-1; j_call: TRBJ1-3; d_call: NA; cdr3_aa: CASSEALRVSWSGNTIYF; cdr3_nt: TGTGCCAGCAGTGAAGCGCTTCGGGTCTCCTGGTCTGGAAACACCATATATTTT
clone_size: NA; v_call: TRBV12-5; j_call: TRBJ2-5; d_call: TRBD1; cdr3_aa: CASGQRGRGRRETQYF; cdr3_nt: TGTGCTAGTGGCCAGAGAGGCAGGGGGCGAAGGGAGACCCAGTACTTC
clone_size: NA; v_call: TRBV4-3; j_call: TRBJ1-2; d_call: TRBD1; cdr3_aa: CASSQVHRGKYGYTF; cdr3_nt: TGCGCCAGCAGCCAAGTCCACAGGGGGAAATATGGCTACACCTTC
clone_size: few; v_call: TRBV5-6; j_call: TRBJ2-2; d_call: NA; cdr3_aa: CASSLGWQRRDTGELFF; cdr3_nt: TGTGCCAGCAGCTTGGGATGGCAGAGGCGGGACACCGGGGAGCTGTTTTTT
clone_size: NA; v_call: TRBV6-1; j_call: TRBJ2-7; d_call: NA; cdr3_aa: CASRLVPREQYF; cdr3_nt: TGTGCCAGCAGACTAGTCCCTAGGGAGCAGTACTTC
clone_size: few; v_call: TRBV9; j_call: TRBJ2-3; d_call: TRBD2; cdr3_aa: CASSVEWTSARAQYF; cdr3_nt: TGTGCCAGCAGCGTAGAATGGACTAGTGCTAGGGCGCAGTATTTT
clone_size: once; v_call: TRBV7-2; j_call: TRBJ2-3; d_call: TRBD2; cdr3_aa: CASIPGGRTDTQYF; cdr3_nt: TGTGCCAGCATCCCGGGAGGACGCACAGATACGCAGTATTTT
clone_size: NA; v_call: TRBV4-2; j_call: TRBJ2-7; d_call: TRBD2; cdr3_aa: CASSQGTSGRPYEQYF; cdr3_nt: TGTGCCAGCAGCCAAGGGACTAGCGGACGGCCCTACGAGCAGTACTTC
clone_size: NA; v_call: TRBV7-3; j_call: TRBJ2-2; d_call: TRBD2; cdr3_aa: CASSSSGSGNTGELFF; cdr3_nt: TGTGCCAGCAGCTCTAGCGGGAGCGGGAACACCGGGGAGCTGTTTTTT
clone_size: few; v_call: TRBV4-1; j_call: TRBJ2-2; d_call: TRBD1; cdr3_aa: CASSQAIPGQGGTGELFF; cdr3_nt: TGCGCCAGCAGCCAAGCGATCCCGGGACAGGGGGGAACCGGGGAGCTGTTTTTT
clone_size: NA; v_call: TRBV11-2; j_call: TRBJ2-1; d_call: TRBD2; cdr3_aa: CASSLVTSGHNEQFF; cdr3_nt: TGTGCCAGCAGCTTAGTGACTAGCGGCCACAATGAGCAGTTCTTC
clone_size: NA; v_call: TRBV6-1; j_call: TRBJ2-7; d_call: NA; cdr3_aa: CASSVDRIYEQYF; cdr3_nt: TGTGCCAGCAGTGTCGACAGGATCTACGAGCAGTACTTC
clone_size: NA; v_call: TRBV19; j_call: TRBJ2-1; d_call: TRBD2; cdr3_aa: CASSIVTASGDLLSNSYNEQFF; cdr3_nt: TGTGCCAGTAGTATAGTAACGGCTAGCGGGGATCTGCTCTCAAACTCCTACAATGAGCAGTTCTTC
clone_size: NA; v_call: TRBV7-9; j_call: TRBJ2-6; d_call: NA; cdr3_aa: CASISGANVLTF; cdr3_nt: TGTGCCAGTATCTCTGGGGCCAACGTCCTGACTTTC
clone_size: NA; v_call: TRBV11-2; j_call: TRBJ2-4; d_call: NA; cdr3_aa: CASSPLGGREAKNIQYF; cdr3_nt: TGTGCCAGCAGCCCGCTAGGGGGTCGGGAAGCCAAAAACATTCAGTACTTC